The 29 T cell receptor beta chains reported below all come from one sample, sequenced in a study of shared clonotypes between healthy human individuals. Profiling relied on immunoSEQ multiplex PCR, and the TCRdb table lists in-frame clones only, not all of them. The repertoire holds over 400,000 clones, 78% seen once, with about 12% in the top ten. Sequenced sample: PBMCs. The receptors were sampled from a middle-aged woman in good health. Some clones in this sample may be carry-over from other donors' samples.

This rearrangement joins TRBV18 to TRBJ2-7; D may be TRBD1 (6 bases). Germline lookup yields CDR1 KGHSH and CDR2 LQKENI. The CDR3 sequence is 14 residues long. The germline V and J ends were trimmed by 3 bases and 7 bases, with 16 bases remaining between them. The CDR3 is CASSPPDRFWEQYF. In DNA form, the CDR3 reads TGTGCCAGCTCACCCCCCGACAGGTTTTGGGAGCAGTACTTC.

This clone appeared a single time. The gene calls are TRBV6-1 and TRBJ2-1, with 7 bases lining up with TRBD1. CDR3 length: 14 residues. Germline CDR1 MNHNS, CDR2 SASEGT. V was clipped by 6 bases and J by 6 bases; unmatched bases: 8. DNA of the CDR3: TGTGCCAGCAGCCCCAGGACAGGCGGCAATGAGCAGTTCTTC. Protein product: CASSPRTGGNEQFF.

About this clone: This sample includes further DNA sequences coding for the same CDR3. This CDR3 reads CASSPPQGANEKLFF. Here the CDR3 DNA reads TGTGCCAGCAGTCCGCCACAGGGGGCTAATGAAAAACTGTTTTTT. The chain links TRBV28 to TRBJ1-4; TRBD1 matches at 8 bases. This CDR3 has 15 residues. CDR1 and CDR2 (germline): MDHEN, SYDVKM. V lost 5 bases, J lost 3 bases, and 5 bases stayed unmatched.

The V call is TRBV7-9, the J call TRBJ2-4, with 12 bases aligning to TRBD2. The trim removed 5 bases at V and 6 bases at J, leaving 8 bases unmatched. The CDR3 runs to 16 residues. Per the germline V gene, CDR1 is SEHNR and CDR2 is FQNEAQ (reference sequence). This CDR3 is CASSPNLAGGGNIQYF. In nucleotides, the CDR3 is TGTGCCAGCAGCCCAAACCTAGCGGGAGGGGGAAACATTCAGTACTTC.

This clone was observed a single time. The rearrangement uses TRBV7-2 and TRBJ1-1, with unresolved D. CDR1 is SGHTA and CDR2 is FQGNSA in the germline V gene. Trimming cost V 4 bases and J 1 base, with 13 bases left between them. This CDR3 is 15 amino acids long. The CDR3 loop is CASSSSGTRNTEAFF. CDR3 DNA sequence: TGTGCCAGCAGCTCGAGTGGCACACGGAACACTGAAGCTTTCTTT.

A few counts support this clone. The V gene is TRBV7-9, the J gene TRBJ2-7, with TRBD2 identical over 11 bases. Germline-derived CDR1 and CDR2 are SEHNR and FQNEAQ (reference sequence). The ends lost 2 bases at V and 4 bases at J; junction bases unmatched: 10. The CDR3 spans 17 residues. The chain's CDR3 is CASSLSLAGGARYEQYF. CDR3 in DNA: TGTGCCAGCAGCTTAAGTCTAGCGGGAGGCGCGCGGTACGAGCAGTACTTC.

This sequence joins TRBV28 and TRBJ1-2; 7 bases align to TRBD1. The CDR3 covers 13 residues. After removal of 6 bases from V and 0 bases from J, the junction contained 1 base not matched to a gene. Germline V lookup: CDR1 MDHEN, CDR2 SYDVKM. The CDR3 region is CASSGTANYGYTF. CDR3 coding DNA: TGTGCCAGCAGCGGGACAGCTAACTATGGCTACACCTTC.

In this sample, this clone turned up once. The chain has TRBV6-5 and TRBJ2-5, with D possibly being TRBD1 (6 bases). Germline V gives CDR1 MNHEY, CDR2 SVGAGI. V was cut by 6 bases and J by 7 bases, with 9 bases left in between. CDR3 length: 11 residues. CDR3 bases: TGTGCCAGCAGCCACAGGGCGACCCAGTACTTC. Amino acids: CASSHRATQYF.

The chain carries TRBV6-5 and TRBJ2-1, with 7 positions matching TRBD2. The CDR3 spans 15 residues. CDR1 and CDR2 (germline): MNHEY, SVGAGI. Trimming removed 5 bases from V and 0 bases from J; junction bases left unmatched: 4. CDR3 DNA sequence: TGTGCCAGCAGTCTAGCGGTGAACTCCTACAATGAGCAGTTCTTC. As protein: CASSLAVNSYNEQFF.

There are a few counts of this clone. The chain links TRBV29-1 to TRBJ2-3; D is unclear. CDR1 is SQVTM, CDR2 ANQGSEA, per germline. The CDR3 has 13 residues. The V gene lost 6 bases and the J gene lost 4 bases, with 14 bases spanning the gap. In nucleotides, the CDR3 is TGCAGCGTCGGTCAGGCGAACGCAGATACGCAGTATTTT. Translating it yields CSVGQANADTQYF.

The V gene is TRBV7-9, the J gene TRBJ1-2; D is perhaps TRBD1 (6 bases). Germline V CDR1 and CDR2: SEHNR, FQNEAQ (reference sequence). V gave up 5 bases and J gave up 5 bases, with 30 bases separating them. The CDR3 covers 19 residues. CDR3 loop: CASSRRLLGPGTSTYGYTF. The CDR3 region has the DNA TGTGCCAGCAGCCGCCGTCTTCTCGGCCCCGGGACAAGTACTTATGGCTACACCTTC.

With regard to this clone: At the DNA level, this CDR3 is encoded by other sequences in the same sample as well. The chain recombines TRBV28 with TRBJ2-7; D unresolved. The length of the CDR3 is 13 residues. The germline V gene encodes CDR1 MDHEN and CDR2 SYDVKM. Trimming removed 3 bases from V and 0 bases from J, with 6 bases in between. CDR3 sequence reads: CASSFAPSYEQYF. CDR3 sequence (DNA): TGTGCCAGCAGTTTTGCCCCCTCCTACGAGCAGTACTTC.

This clone was recorded a few times. The chain uses TRBV18 and TRBJ2-7; a weak D match, TRBD1 (5 bases). V dropped 2 bases and J dropped 0 bases, with 11 bases sitting between them. The length of the CDR3 is 15 residues. Looked up from germline, CDR1 is KGHSH and CDR2 is LQKENI. The CDR3 loop reads CASSPGTGPSYEQYF. As DNA, the CDR3 is TGTGCCAGCTCACCAGGAACAGGCCCCTCCTACGAGCAGTACTTC.

The table lists this clone with many counts. Other DNA sequences from this sample encode an identical CDR3 as well. The gene calls are TRBV4-3 and TRBJ1-2; D is unresolved. CDR1 and CDR2 from the germline V gene are LGHNA and YSLEER. V was shortened by 0 bases and J by 1 base, with 6 bases between the two germline ends. This CDR3 contains 14 residues. CDR3 nucleotides: TGCGCCAGCAGCCAAGACAGGAGTAACTATGGCTACACCTTC. It translates to CASSQDRSNYGYTF.

Here the CDR3 reads CATSRATGLAGVSYEQYF. The CDR3 DNA sequence: TGTGCCACCAGCAGAGCAACGGGACTAGCGGGAGTTTCCTACGAGCAGTACTTC. The V call is TRBV15, the J call TRBJ2-7; TRBD2 matches 14 bases. Germline CDR1 is LNHNV and CDR2 is YYDKDF (reference sequence). With 1 base clipped from V and 1 base from J, the junction kept 6 bases outside the gene matches. The CDR3 loop spans 18 amino acids.

The rearrangement uses TRBV7-3 and TRBJ2-7, with D possibly matching TRBD1 (6 bases). CDR1 is SGHTA, CDR2 FQGTGA, per germline. With 5 bases removed from V and 1 base from J, the gap between germline ends came to 12 bases. The CDR3 contains 14 residues. The CDR3 DNA follows: TGTGCCAGCAGCAGAGACAGGTATTCCTACGAGCAGTACTTC. Translation gives CASSRDRYSYEQYF.

This clone was observed many times. Within the sample, other DNA sequences also encode this same CDR3. The chain joins TRBV18 to TRBJ2-1, with D perhaps matching TRBD2 (5 bases). V dropped 1 base and J dropped 1 base, with 5 bases sitting between them. This CDR3 spans 14 amino acids. CDR1 and CDR2 from the germline V gene are KGHSH and LQKENI. The CDR3 nucleotides read TGTGCCAGCTCACCACAGCGGTCCTACAATGAGCAGTTCTTC. The encoded protein is CASSPQRSYNEQFF.

This clone has just a few counts. V is TRBV2 and J is TRBJ2-2, with D perhaps matching TRBD1 (5 bases). Germline values: CDR1 SNHLY, CDR2 FYNNEI. The CDR3 is 16 residues long. Trimming removed 4 bases at V and 1 base at J, with 13 bases between. The chain's CDR3 is CASSATFTGNTGELFF. The CDR3 DNA sequence: TGTGCCAGCAGTGCTACGTTTACAGGGAACACCGGGGAGCTGTTTTTT.

The J gene is TRBJ1-5, the V gene TRBV7-9; 10 bases align to TRBD1. Trimming cost V 1 base and J 6 bases; bases outside gene matches: 15. In germline, CDR1 is SEHNR, CDR2 FQNEAQ (reference sequence). The CDR3 consists of 19 residues. In nucleotides, the CDR3 is TGTGCCAGCAGCTTAGTTATAGGGGGACCCGGGACAGGGGCTCAGCCCCAGCATTTT. Translating it yields CASSLVIGGPGTGAQPQHF.

The count of this clone is one. CDR3 protein: CASRGGTSYNEQFF. CDR3 DNA sequence: TGTGCCAGCAGAGGGGGAACCTCCTACAATGAGCAGTTCTTC. The chain is built from TRBV6-1 and TRBJ2-1; TRBD1 is a possible D gene (6 bases). Germline values: CDR1 MNHNS, CDR2 SASEGT. V was pared by 6 bases and J by 0 bases, with 9 bases between. The CDR3 is 14 residues long.

The rearrangement links TRBV7-9 to TRBJ1-1, with a tentative D call TRBD1 (5 bases). This CDR3 has 12 residues. V lost 3 bases and J 4 bases, leaving 6 bases between the germline ends. The V gene's germline CDR1 is SEHNR and CDR2 FQNEAQ (reference sequence). This CDR3 is CASSFGTTEAFF. CDR3 nucleotides: TGTGCCAGCAGCTTCGGGACCACTGAAGCTTTCTTT.

V is TRBV5-6 and J is TRBJ2-6; D remains unclear. CDR3 length: 14 amino acids. CDR1 is SGHDT, CDR2 YYEEEE, per germline. V gave up 2 bases and J gave up 4 bases, with 7 bases separating them. The CDR3 spells CASSLMTGANVLTF. The CDR3 DNA reads as TGTGCCAGCAGCTTAATGACCGGGGCCAACGTCCTGACTTTC.

The V gene is TRBV7-8, the J gene TRBJ2-3; 8 nucleotides align to TRBD2. The CDR3 covers 14 residues. With V trimmed by 4 bases and J by 2 bases, 2 bases remained unmatched. Germline V gene sequence: CDR1 SGHVS, CDR2 FQNEAQ. CDR3 amino acids: CASSSGRVTDTQYF. The CDR3 region has the DNA TGTGCCAGCAGCTCCGGGAGGGTCACAGATACGCAGTATTTT. Combining the CDR3 with reference TRBV7-8 and TRBJ2-3 gives the whole variable domain GAGVSQSPRYKVAKRGQDVALRCDPISGHVSLFWYQQALGQGPEFLTYFQNEAQLDKSGLPSDRFFAERPEGSVSTLKIQRTQQEDSAVYLCASSSGRVTDTQYFGPGTRLTVL.

This sequence joins TRBV14 and TRBJ2-1; 7 bases are a match to TRBD1. Unmatched junction bases numbered 10, after V lost 2 bases and J lost 3 bases. The CDR3 sequence is 17 residues long. CDR1 and CDR2 from the germline V gene are SGHDN and FVKESK. The DNA of the CDR3 is TGTGCCAGCAGCCAACGGGTAGCCGGGACAGACTACAATGAGCAGTTCTTC. Translation gives CASSQRVAGTDYNEQFF.

The chain is built from TRBV6-5 and TRBJ2-3, with D perhaps assigned TRBD1 or TRBD2 (5 bases each). Germline assignment: CDR1 MNHEY and CDR2 SVGAGI. V lost 11 bases, J lost 2 bases, and 11 bases lay in between. This CDR3 region has 12 residues. The CDR3 region is CALGDFTDTQYF. The DNA for the CDR3 is TGTGCCCTGGGGGATTTCACAGATACGCAGTATTTT.

The chain recombines TRBV4-2 with TRBJ1-1; D possibly corresponds to TRBD1 (6 bases). Germline CDR1 LGHNA, CDR2 YNFKEQ. The CDR3 has 18 amino acids. V lost 0 bases, J lost 0 bases, and 17 bases lay in between. The CDR3 protein is CASSQDGYRALMNTEAFF. CDR3 coding DNA: TGTGCCAGCAGCCAAGATGGATACAGGGCGCTCATGAACACTGAAGCTTTCTTT.

V and J are TRBV7-8 and TRBJ2-3, with D perhaps given as TRBD1 or TRBD2 (5 bases each). CDR1 is SGHVS, CDR2 FQNEAQ, per germline. This CDR3 is built from 14 residues. V lost 4 bases, J lost 6 bases, and 14 bases lay in between. CDR3 coding DNA: TGTGCCAGCAGCTCCCAGGACTGGGGGGATACGCAGTATTTT. Translated, it gives CASSSQDWGDTQYF.

The J gene is TRBJ2-5, the V gene TRBV19; 9 bases match TRBD1. The germline CDR1 and CDR2 sequences are LNHDA and SQIVND (reference sequence). This CDR3 is 15 amino acids long. The V and J ends lost 8 bases and 5 bases, in that order; junction bases with no gene match: 12. The CDR3 DNA reads TGTGCCAGTTCTCCTCCGGGACAGGGTAGGGAGACCCAGTACTTC. It specifies CASSPPGQGRETQYF.

V gene TRBV5-1 combines with J gene TRBJ1-1; D is ambiguous. The germline gives CDR1 SGHRS, CDR2 YFSETQ. V gave up 6 bases and J gave up 4 bases, with 19 bases separating them. The CDR3 sequence is 15 residues long. In nucleotides, the CDR3 is TGCGCCAGCAAAGTGGCCCCCGCGGTTGGCACTGAAGCTTTCTTT. This gives the protein CASKVAPAVGTEAFF.